A single sample is the source of the 15 T cell receptor beta chains below, sequenced in a study of T cell responses to AZD1222 COVID-19 vaccine (dated by TCRdb to the early 2020s). Libraries were made using the immunoSEQ multiplex PCR assay. Held by TCRdb, this immuneACCESS table contains in-frame sequences only and omits some clones. Under half of the omission traces to an unresolved V gene where checked; the cause of the rest is unknown. The sample includes 90,000 to 110,000 clones, with more than 75% observed a single time. The ten biggest clones cover about 9.1% of the sample. According to the study, the label for this sample's time point signals: baseline before first vaccination. The input for sequencing was peripheral blood, taken on day 0 of AZD1222 vaccination. The receptors shown here come from an adult in good health.

The chain combines TRBV7-6 with TRBJ2-2; 13 bases align to TRBD2. Germline V gene lookup returns CDR1 SGHVS and CDR2 FNYEAQ. This CDR3 spans 19 amino acids. The J segment lost 6 bases and the V segment lost 1 base, leaving 11 bases of the junction unmatched. The CDR3 loop is CASSLGLGLAGEAAGELFF. The CDR3 DNA reads as TGTGCCAGCAGCTTAGGCCTAGGACTAGCGGGAGAGGCCGCCGGGGAGCTGTTTTTT.

The chain recombines TRBV24-1 with TRBJ2-3; 16 positions match TRBD2. V shed 3 bases, J shed 5 bases, and the junction held 4 bases outside the gene matches. This CDR3 is 17 amino acids long. Germline loops: CDR1 KGHDR, CDR2 SFDVKD. The CDR3 loop reads CATSDPGLAGGKDTQYF. In DNA form, the CDR3 reads TGTGCCACCAGTGATCCGGGACTAGCGGGAGGGAAAGATACGCAGTATTTT.

This clone has only one observation. V is TRBV3-1 (or the pseudogene TRBV3-2) and J is TRBJ1-4; tentatively, D is TRBD1 (6 bases). The V end lost 4 bases, the J end lost 3 bases, and 15 bases lay between the germline ends. Germline V gene lookup returns CDR1 LGHDT and CDR2 YNNKEL (reference sequence). The CDR3 is made up of 16 amino acids. In DNA, the CDR3 is TGTGCCAGCAGCCCCTACAGGGTCGGGGCTAATGAAAAACTGTTTTTT. Its translation is CASSPYRVGANEKLFF.

The chain combines TRBV10-3 with TRBJ2-6, with a tentative D call TRBD1 (6 bases). The V end lost 3 bases, the J end lost 4 bases, and 13 bases lay between the germline ends. Germline lookup yields CDR1 ENHRY and CDR2 SYGVKD. The CDR3 sequence is 16 residues long. The chain's CDR3 is CAISESPQGGANVLTF. The CDR3 DNA follows: TGTGCCATCAGTGAAAGCCCCCAGGGGGGGGCCAACGTCCTGACTTTC.

The rearrangement joins TRBV5-1 to TRBJ2-5; TRBD1 matches 8 bases. V shed 0 bases, J shed 7 bases, and the junction held 5 bases outside the gene matches. Germline V gene data show CDR1 as SGHRS and CDR2 as YFSETQ. There are 14 residues in the CDR3. For the CDR3, the DNA is TGCGCCAGCAGCTTGGGACAGGGGACGGGGACCCAGTACTTC. Its translation is CASSLGQGTGTQYF.

The chain joins TRBV12-3 or TRBV12-4 to TRBJ1-6; D not resolved. This CDR3 has 13 residues. Trimming took 6 bases from V and 9 from J, leaving 12 bases between them. The CDR3 nucleotides read TGTGCCAGCAGGAATCGGATGGGTTCACCCCTCCACTTT. It specifies CASRNRMGSPLHF.

The chain is built from TRBV5-6 and TRBJ1-2; weak D call: TRBD1 (5 bases). CDR1 and CDR2 from the germline V gene are SGHDT and YYEEEE. The CDR3 contains 16 residues. The germline V and J ends were trimmed by 3 bases and 4 bases, with 19 bases remaining between them. The CDR3 DNA follows: TGTGCCAGCAGCTCCTTGGGGGAAACAGGATTCTATGGCTACACCTTC. This encodes CASSSLGETGFYGYTF. Full variable domain (outside the CDR3, taken from reference TRBV5-6 and TRBJ1-2): DAGVTQSPTHLIKTRGQQVTLRCSPKSGHDTVSWYQQALGQGPQFIFQYYEEEERQRGNFPDRFSGHQFPNYSSELNVNALLLGDSALYLCASSSLGETGFYGYTFGSGTRLTVV.

The chain recombines TRBV6-2 or TRBV6-3 with TRBJ2-7, with D possibly TRBD2 on 5 matching bases. V lost 6 bases and J lost 1, with 16 bases in between. This CDR3 region has 15 residues. CDR1 is MNHEY and CDR2 is SVGEGT in the germline V gene. CDR3 in DNA: TGTGCCAGCAGCCCACTAGTCGGCCTATCCTACGAGCAGTACTTC. This sequence encodes CASSPLVGLSYEQYF.

This clone was recorded a few times. The chain uses TRBV25-1 and TRBJ1-5; D remains unclear. CDR1 MGHDK and CDR2 SYGVNS come from the germline V gene. The V end lost 6 bases, the J end lost 0 bases, and 9 bases lay between the germline ends. This CDR3 has 14 amino acids. The CDR3 coding sequence is TGTGCCAGCAGCACCAGGTATAGCAATCAGCCCCAGCATTTT. Protein product: CASSTRYSNQPQHF.

The V call is TRBV29-1, the J call TRBJ1-2, with 11 bases fitting TRBD1. The CDR3 loop spans 14 amino acids. Germline trimming cut 6 bases from V and 4 bases from J; bases unmatched to any gene: 7. Germline V lookup: CDR1 SQVTM, CDR2 ANQGSEA. The DNA of the CDR3 is TGCAGCGTAAGGACAGGGGGCGTTATCTATGGCTACACCTTC. Encoded protein: CSVRTGGVIYGYTF. The entire variable domain, with the rest obtained from reference TRBV29-1 and TRBJ1-2, is as follows: SAVISQKPSRDICQRGTSLTIQCQVDSQVTMMFWYRQQPGQSLTLIATANQGSEATYESGFVIDKFPISRPNLTFSTLTVSNMSPEDSSIYLCSVRTGGVIYGYTFGSGTRLTVV.

This clone was counted a single time. The CDR3 DNA sequence: TGTGCCAGCAGCCCAGACGACAGGGCGAACACCGGGGAGCTGTTTTTT. Its translation: CASSPDDRANTGELFF. The genes are TRBV7-2 and TRBJ2-2; 7 positions match TRBD1. The CDR3 covers 16 residues. The germline CDR1 and CDR2 sequences are SGHTA and FQGNSA. V gave up 5 bases and J gave up 0 bases; unmatched junction bases: 6.

This clone came up once. The chain employs TRBV7-2 and TRBJ2-2, with 7 bases matching TRBD2. Germline lookup yields CDR1 SGHTA and CDR2 FQGNSA. The CDR3 length is 17 residues. V trimming: 2 bases; J trimming: 4 bases; junction bases outside the gene matches: 10. DNA of the CDR3: TGTGCCAGCAGCTTAAATCCCCTTGGGGGGGGCACCGGGGAGCTGTTTTTT. Residues: CASSLNPLGGGTGELFF.

The chain recombines TRBV28 with TRBJ2-1, with TRBD2 matching over 12 bases. Germline-derived CDR1 and CDR2 are MDHEN and SYDVKM. The CDR3 is 13 residues long. V lost 7 bases and J lost 14; bases outside the gene matches: 9. Here the CDR3 reads CASTTSGSYSEFF. CDR3 nucleotide sequence: TGTGCCAGCACGACTAGCGGGAGTTATTCGGAGTTCTTC.

The J gene is TRBJ2-1, the V gene TRBV21-1; TRBD2, the D gene given by the table, was not confirmed from the DNA. TRBV21-1 corresponds to a pseudogene. CDR3 length: 17 residues. The DNA of the CDR3 is TGTGCCAGCAGCTCGGGGACTAGGGCACGTAGTGGCAATGAGCAGTTCTTC. It translates to CASSSGTRARSGNEQFF.

The V and J genes are TRBV7-9 and TRBJ1-1; 7 bases agree with TRBD1. CDR3 length: 14 residues. J was trimmed by 8 bases and V by 7 bases; bases with no gene match: 13. Germline-derived CDR1 and CDR2 are SEHNR and FQNEAQ (reference sequence). CDR3: CASIRDTQGIEAFF. The CDR3 DNA follows: TGTGCCAGCATCCGAGATACACAGGGGATCGAAGCTTTCTTT.